This T cell receptor beta chain originates from a study of cytomegalovirus exposure and HLA in healthy donors. General study findings and limits: When the data were analyzed later, several of the most significant clusters appeared to be linked to common viral pathogens. Some V segments could not be told apart, so they were left out, TRBV6-2 and TRBV6-3 among them.

Germline assignment: CDR1 WNHNN and CDR2 SYGVQD (reference sequence). With V trimmed by 3 bases and J by 5 bases, 14 bases remained unmatched. CDR3 length: 19 amino acids. A remark on this clone: No antigen is known for it.

There were likely unrecorded immune exposures, though donors were nominally healthy when sampled. PCR used 60 Vbeta primers and 13 Jbeta primers. TCRdb keeps only in-frame clones here, not all; method: immunoSEQ multiplex PCR. The top ten clones hold about 1.7% of a sample with 250,000 or so clones, over 90% of them seen once. The specimen sequenced was PBMCs. The chain has TRBV10-1 and TRBJ2-1; 12 nucleotides line up with TRBD1. This receptor was identified in a girl aged 2 to 9 in good health and CMV-seronegative. The CDR3 DNA sequence: TGCGCCAGCAGTGAAGCTCCGGGACAGGGGGCTTGGTCGCACAATGAGCAGTTCTTC. As protein: CASSEAPGQGAWSHNEQFF.